These T cell receptor beta chains were read from a single sample in a study of blood T cell repertoires in COVID-19. TCRdb keeps only in-frame clones here, not all; method: immunoSEQ multiplex PCR. The sample includes roughly 80,000 clones, 75% to 90% of them seen just once. The specimen sequenced was peripheral blood. Source of these receptors: a human donor in a cohort sampled during active COVID-19. Both conserved end residues are part of each CDR3. D genes are given only for firm matches. Where a row states a size, it is once, few, many or the class of an expanded clone; other rows omit it.

v_call: TRBV6-5; clone_size: .; j_call: TRBJ1-2; d_call: .; cdr3_aa: CASTGGPPYGYTF
v_call: TRBV7-8; clone_size: .; j_call: TRBJ2-1; d_call: TRBD2; cdr3_aa: CASSRLAGGSYNEQFF
v_call: TRBV7-8; clone_size: .; j_call: TRBJ2-4; d_call: .; cdr3_aa: CASSLALGGLVPLAKNIQYF
v_call: TRBV5-1; clone_size: .; j_call: TRBJ2-7; d_call: TRBD2; cdr3_aa: CASSFVRLAGGPSYEQYF
v_call: TRBV7-9; clone_size: .; j_call: TRBJ2-3; d_call: TRBD2; cdr3_aa: CASSPLSGGGTDTQYF
v_call: TRBV7-2; clone_size: .; j_call: TRBJ2-7; d_call: TRBD1; cdr3_aa: CASSLTPRDRALHRYF
v_call: TRBV27; clone_size: .; j_call: TRBJ2-5; d_call: .; cdr3_aa: CATESRGTKTQYF
v_call: TRBV7-3; clone_size: .; j_call: TRBJ2-3; d_call: TRBD2; cdr3_aa: CASSSGTSGYTDTQYF
v_call: TRBV7-2; clone_size: .; j_call: TRBJ1-4; d_call: .; cdr3_aa: CAIPTGITNEKLFF
v_call: TRBV2; clone_size: .; j_call: TRBJ1-5; d_call: TRBD1; cdr3_aa: CASQDRVLGQPQHF
v_call: TRBV19; clone_size: .; j_call: TRBJ1-2; d_call: .; cdr3_aa: CASSMTGNYGYTF
v_call: TRBV7-3; clone_size: .; j_call: TRBJ1-2; d_call: .; cdr3_aa: CASSPDKNYGYTF
v_call: TRBV5-1; clone_size: .; j_call: TRBJ1-1; d_call: TRBD1; cdr3_aa: CASSRAGTGPNTEAFF
v_call: TRBV30; clone_size: .; j_call: TRBJ2-5; d_call: TRBD2; cdr3_aa: CARGTSGGLGETQYF
v_call: TRBV7-9; clone_size: few; j_call: TRBJ1-5; d_call: TRBD1; cdr3_aa: CASSFGTGGWQPQHF
v_call: TRBV2; clone_size: .; j_call: TRBJ1-1; d_call: TRBD1; cdr3_aa: CASRVRQGAPNTEAFF
v_call: TRBV24-1; clone_size: many; j_call: TRBJ1-5; d_call: .; cdr3_aa: CATSDFPGTEGQHF
v_call: TRBV6-5; clone_size: .; j_call: TRBJ2-3; d_call: TRBD1; cdr3_aa: CASSYSRTGSNTQYF
v_call: TRBV2; clone_size: .; j_call: TRBJ2-5; d_call: TRBD1; cdr3_aa: CASNSGQGRTTQYF
v_call: TRBV6-5; clone_size: .; j_call: TRBJ1-1; d_call: .; cdr3_aa: CASSLAGGGEAFF
v_call: TRBV7-3; clone_size: few; j_call: TRBJ1-2; d_call: TRBD1; cdr3_aa: CASSLQGASGYTF
v_call: TRBV12-3/TRBV12-4; clone_size: once; j_call: TRBJ1-6; d_call: .; cdr3_aa: CATGSKGPLHF
v_call: TRBV10-3; clone_size: .; j_call: TRBJ1-1; d_call: TRBD1; cdr3_aa: CAISESVRGRGEAFF
v_call: TRBV2; clone_size: .; j_call: TRBJ1-1; d_call: TRBD1; cdr3_aa: CASRFGTGGMGTEAFF
v_call: TRBV6-6; clone_size: .; j_call: TRBJ1-5; d_call: TRBD1; cdr3_aa: CASSYSDRAYGQPQHF
v_call: TRBV7-7; clone_size: few; j_call: TRBJ2-1; d_call: TRBD2; cdr3_aa: CASSSLAGDYNEQFF
v_call: TRBV7-8; clone_size: .; j_call: TRBJ1-2; d_call: .; cdr3_aa: CASSLDGLKSANYGYTF
v_call: TRBV5-1; clone_size: .; j_call: TRBJ2-1; d_call: .; cdr3_aa: CASSPRAGAAYNEQFF
v_call: TRBV2; clone_size: .; j_call: TRBJ2-3; d_call: .; cdr3_aa: CASSEDIGGASTDTQYF
v_call: TRBV13; clone_size: .; j_call: TRBJ2-6; d_call: .; cdr3_aa: CASSLEQSGANVLTF
v_call: TRBV4-1; clone_size: once; j_call: TRBJ2-5; d_call: TRBD2; cdr3_aa: CASSQDGVAGGRGETQYF
v_call: TRBV7-3; clone_size: .; j_call: TRBJ2-2; d_call: TRBD1; cdr3_aa: CASSRDRAYGELFF
v_call: TRBV6-5; clone_size: .; j_call: TRBJ1-5; d_call: TRBD1; cdr3_aa: CASTRDREFQPQHF
v_call: TRBV6-2/TRBV6-3; clone_size: .; j_call: TRBJ2-1; d_call: TRBD2; cdr3_aa: CASSYSGGYFYNEQFF
v_call: TRBV9; clone_size: .; j_call: TRBJ1-3; d_call: .; cdr3_aa: CASSSLQSSGNTIYF
v_call: TRBV7-8; clone_size: .; j_call: TRBJ1-1; d_call: .; cdr3_aa: CASSFSPGETEAFF
v_call: TRBV15; clone_size: .; j_call: TRBJ2-2; d_call: .; cdr3_aa: CATSKGFNTGELFF
v_call: TRBV6-4; clone_size: .; j_call: TRBJ1-6; d_call: .; cdr3_aa: CASSEHSLNSPLHF
v_call: TRBV6-5; clone_size: .; j_call: TRBJ1-4; d_call: TRBD1; cdr3_aa: CASSSGQLNEKLFF
v_call: TRBV14; clone_size: .; j_call: TRBJ2-3; d_call: TRBD1; cdr3_aa: CASSTGTGYISDTQYF
v_call: TRBV28; clone_size: .; j_call: TRBJ1-2; d_call: TRBD1; cdr3_aa: CASSSPGQGLNYGYTF
v_call: TRBV5-1; clone_size: once; j_call: .; d_call: .; cdr3_aa: CASSDTGSSYEQYF
v_call: TRBV5-6; clone_size: .; j_call: TRBJ1-1; d_call: TRBD1; cdr3_aa: CASSNLDRDGEAFF
v_call: TRBV6-5; clone_size: .; j_call: TRBJ1-4; d_call: TRBD1; cdr3_aa: CASSPGQLVEKLFF
v_call: TRBV4-2; clone_size: once; j_call: TRBJ1-5; d_call: TRBD1; cdr3_aa: CASSPRTGSQPQHF
v_call: TRBV5-1; clone_size: .; j_call: TRBJ1-1; d_call: .; cdr3_aa: CASSLDGSNTEAFF
v_call: TRBV24-1; clone_size: .; j_call: TRBJ2-7; d_call: TRBD1; cdr3_aa: CATGHRGRGNAEQYF
v_call: TRBV24-1; clone_size: once; j_call: TRBJ2-5; d_call: .; cdr3_aa: CATSEGGARETQYF
v_call: TRBV5-1; clone_size: .; j_call: TRBJ2-7; d_call: TRBD1; cdr3_aa: CASSEGTAQLSGEQYF
v_call: TRBV18; clone_size: .; j_call: TRBJ1-1; d_call: .; cdr3_aa: CASSPRGRDAFF
v_call: TRBV4-2; clone_size: .; j_call: TRBJ2-7; d_call: TRBD2; cdr3_aa: CASSKTGGASYEQYF
v_call: TRBV5-4; clone_size: .; j_call: TRBJ2-1; d_call: TRBD1; cdr3_aa: CASSPGQGARPEQFF
v_call: TRBV6-5; clone_size: few; j_call: TRBJ1-1; d_call: TRBD1; cdr3_aa: CASSYDRARVGAFF
v_call: TRBV7-9; clone_size: .; j_call: TRBJ2-7; d_call: TRBD2; cdr3_aa: CASSFPGGQSYEQYF
v_call: TRBV12-3/TRBV12-4; clone_size: .; j_call: TRBJ2-3; d_call: .; cdr3_aa: CASSRQSTDTQYF